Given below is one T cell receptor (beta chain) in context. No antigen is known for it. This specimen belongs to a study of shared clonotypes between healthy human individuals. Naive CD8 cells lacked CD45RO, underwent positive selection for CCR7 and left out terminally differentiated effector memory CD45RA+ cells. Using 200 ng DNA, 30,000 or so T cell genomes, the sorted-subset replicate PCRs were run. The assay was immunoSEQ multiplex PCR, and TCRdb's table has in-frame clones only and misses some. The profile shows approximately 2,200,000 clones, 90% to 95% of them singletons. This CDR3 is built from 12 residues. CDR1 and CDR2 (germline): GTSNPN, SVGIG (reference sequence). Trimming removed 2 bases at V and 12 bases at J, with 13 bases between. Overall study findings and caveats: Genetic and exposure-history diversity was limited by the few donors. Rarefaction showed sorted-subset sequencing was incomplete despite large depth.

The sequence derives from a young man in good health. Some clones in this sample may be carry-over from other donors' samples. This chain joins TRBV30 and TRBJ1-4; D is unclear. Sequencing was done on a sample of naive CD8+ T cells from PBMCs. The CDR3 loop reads CAWSPRFGELFF. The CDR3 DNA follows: TGTGCCTGGAGTCCCCGATTTGGGGAACTGTTTTTT.